This is a list of T cell receptor beta chains from one sample in a study of blood T cell repertoires in COVID-19. TCRdb's copy holds only in-frame clones and misses some; the assay was immunoSEQ multiplex PCR. The sample records roughly 500,000 clones, roughly 89% being singletons. Sequencing input: peripheral blood. These receptors were taken from a man aged 18 to 35 with COVID-19, enrolled during active disease. CDR3s include the opening cysteine and the closing phenylalanine or tryptophan. A D gene is named only where the DNA matches it firmly. For some rows the clone size is stated as once, few or many, or as a class when expanded; others skip it.

size: .; D: .; V: TRBV27; J: TRBJ1-6; CDR3: CASSLIGRGYSPLHF; DNA: TGTGCCAGCAGTTTAATCGGCAGGGGTTATTCACCCCTCCACTTT
size: once; D: TRBD1; V: TRBV30; J: TRBJ1-6; CDR3: CAWTGRGQGAYNSPLHF; DNA: TGTGCCTGGACCGGACGGGGACAGGGGGCCTATAATTCACCCCTCCACTTT
size: .; D: TRBD1; V: TRBV29-1; J: TRBJ2-1; CDR3: CSVRDRRINEQFF; DNA: TGCAGCGTTAGGGACAGGAGAATTAATGAGCAGTTCTTC
size: .; D: .; V: TRBV10-1; J: TRBJ2-7; CDR3: CASSRDSPVGEQYF; DNA: TGCGCCAGCAGTAGAGACAGCCCCGTCGGGGAGCAGTACTTC
size: .; D: .; V: TRBV15; J: TRBJ2-1; CDR3: CATSRRAGDEQFF; DNA: TGTGCCACCAGCCGACGGGCCGGGGATGAGCAGTTCTTC
size: .; D: TRBD1; V: TRBV5-1; J: TRBJ2-1; CDR3: CASSRDRAGNEQFF; DNA: TGCGCCAGCAGCCGAGACAGGGCGGGCAATGAGCAGTTCTTC
size: .; D: .; V: TRBV27; J: TRBJ2-7; CDR3: CASSLSQAYEQYF; DNA: TGTGCCAGCAGTTTATCACAGGCCTACGAGCAGTACTTC
size: .; D: TRBD1; V: TRBV19; J: TRBJ2-7; CDR3: CASSPHPGQGASYYEQYF; DNA: TGTGCCAGTAGTCCCCACCCTGGACAGGGGGCAAGTTACTACGAGCAGTACTTC
size: .; D: .; V: TRBV25-1; J: TRBJ1-2; CDR3: CASSESNLGQTQYGYTF; DNA: TGTGCCAGCAGTGAATCTAATCTTGGACAGACCCAATATGGCTACACCTTC
size: .; D: .; V: TRBV10-3; J: TRBJ2-2; CDR3: CAISDTGNTGELFF; DNA: TGTGCCATCAGTGATACAGGGAACACCGGGGAGCTGTTTTTT
size: .; D: TRBD1; V: TRBV10-3; J: TRBJ2-7; CDR3: CAISGDRGSYEQYF; DNA: TGTGCCATCTCCGGAGACAGGGGATCCTACGAGCAGTACTTC
size: .; D: .; V: TRBV5-5; J: TRBJ1-2; CDR3: CASSLSTSNYGYTF; DNA: TGTGCCAGCAGCTTGAGCACCTCTAACTATGGCTACACCTTC
size: .; D: .; V: TRBV21-1; J: TRBJ2-3; CDR3: CASSPETVFTNTQYF; DNA: TGTGCCAGCAGCCCGGAGACGGTTTTCACGAATACGCAGTATTTT
size: .; D: TRBD2; V: TRBV4-1; J: TRBJ2-3; CDR3: CASSQDRTSGFTEADTQYF; DNA: TGCGCCAGCAGCCAAGATCGGACTAGCGGCTTCACCGAGGCAGATACGCAGTATTTT
size: .; D: .; V: TRBV7-6; J: TRBJ2-6; CDR3: CASSRRVSGANVLTF; DNA: TGTGCCAGCAGCCGTCGAGTCTCTGGGGCCAACGTCCTGACTTTC
size: once; D: .; V: TRBV5-4; J: TRBJ1-1; CDR3: CASSQGNSPNGAFF; DNA: TGTGCCAGCAGCCAGGGCAACAGTCCAAATGGAGCTTTCTTT
size: .; D: TRBD1; V: TRBV5-1; J: TRBJ1-5; CDR3: CASSSGQGRGPQHF; DNA: TGCGCCAGCAGCTCAGGACAGGGCCGGGGTCCCCAGCATTTT
size: .; D: TRBD2; V: TRBV4-1; J: TRBJ2-1; CDR3: CASRNLAAWYNEQFF; DNA: TGCGCCAGCAGAAACCTAGCGGCATGGTACAATGAGCAGTTCTTC
size: .; D: .; V: TRBV6-4; J: TRBJ2-1; CDR3: CASSDLPREWNEQFF; DNA: TGTGCCAGCAGTGACCTCCCCAGGGAATGGAATGAGCAGTTCTTC
size: .; D: .; V: TRBV30; J: TRBJ2-6; CDR3: CAWSLPGANVLTF; DNA: TGTGCCTGGAGCCTCCCCGGGGCCAACGTCCTGACTTTC
size: .; D: TRBD1; V: TRBV6-5; J: TRBJ1-2; CDR3: CASSYTGQGYGYTF; DNA: TGTGCCAGCAGTTACACCGGACAGGGCTATGGCTACACCTTC
size: .; D: TRBD1; V: TRBV5-1; J: TRBJ2-2; CDR3: CASSSGTVLVGELFF; DNA: TGCGCCAGCAGCTCGGGGACAGTCCTAGTCGGGGAGCTGTTTTTT
size: few; D: TRBD2; V: TRBV7-2; J: TRBJ2-3; CDR3: CASSAPSGGTQYF; DNA: TGTGCCAGCAGCGCCCCCTCGGGGGGTACGCAGTATTTT
size: .; D: TRBD1; V: TRBV19; J: TRBJ1-1; CDR3: CASRTGNTEAFF; DNA: TGTGCCAGTCGGACAGGGAACACTGAAGCTTTCTTT
size: .; D: .; V: TRBV12-3/TRBV12-4; J: TRBJ1-5; CDR3: CASTVSNQPQHF; DNA: TGTGCCAGCACAGTCAGTAATCAGCCCCAGCATTTT
size: .; D: .; V: TRBV6-6; J: TRBJ2-3; CDR3: CASSNLLTDTQYF; DNA: TGTGCCAGCAGTAACCTTCTAACAGATACGCAGTATTTT
size: .; D: .; V: TRBV28; J: TRBJ1-5; CDR3: CASSPKGAGNQPQHF; DNA: TGTGCCAGCAGTCCAAAAGGGGCGGGCAATCAGCCCCAGCATTTT
size: .; D: TRBD1; V: TRBV19; J: TRBJ1-5; CDR3: CASNLPGQGRQPQHF; DNA: TGTGCCAGTAACTTACCGGGACAGGGTAGACAGCCCCAGCATTTT
size: .; D: .; V: TRBV5-3; J: TRBJ1-6; CDR3: CARSLELTVVNSPLHF; DNA: TGTGCCAGAAGCTTGGAACTCACAGTCGTTAATTCACCCCTCCACTTT
size: .; D: TRBD1; V: TRBV6-5; J: TRBJ1-5; CDR3: CASSSDRGNQPQHF; DNA: TGTGCCAGCAGTTCGGACAGGGGAAATCAGCCCCAGCATTTT
size: .; D: TRBD2; V: TRBV27; J: TRBJ2-1; CDR3: CASSHGTSSLENEQFF; DNA: TGTGCCAGCAGCCACGGGACTAGCAGTCTTGAGAATGAGCAGTTCTTC
size: .; D: TRBD1; V: TRBV28; J: TRBJ1-2; CDR3: CASSTTGTAYGYTF; DNA: TGTGCCAGCAGTACGACCGGGACAGCATATGGCTACACCTTC
size: .; D: .; V: TRBV9; J: TRBJ2-3; CDR3: CASTRLDTNTDTQYF; DNA: TGTGCCAGCACCCGACTGGATACTAACACAGATACGCAGTATTTT
size: .; D: TRBD1; V: TRBV3-1/TRBV3-2; J: TRBJ2-1; CDR3: CASSQVGAQGARGISYNEQFF; DNA: TGTGCCAGCAGCCAAGTTGGGGCGCAGGGGGCGCGCGGGATCTCCTACAATGAGCAGTTCTTC
size: .; D: TRBD1; V: TRBV7-8; J: TRBJ2-7; CDR3: CASSALTGYEQYF; DNA: TGTGCCAGCAGCGCCTTGACAGGGTACGAGCAGTACTTC
size: .; D: .; V: TRBV6-5; J: TRBJ2-7; CDR3: CASSSRQAGWEQYF; DNA: TGTGCCAGCAGTTCCCGACAGGCCGGATGGGAGCAGTACTTC
size: .; D: .; V: TRBV12-5; J: TRBJ1-5; CDR3: CASGLNSGFSNQPQHF; DNA: TGTGCTAGTGGTTTGAATTCAGGGTTTAGCAATCAGCCCCAGCATTTT
size: .; D: .; V: TRBV6-4; J: TRBJ1-1; CDR3: CASSVRARGGEAFF; DNA: TGTGCCAGCAGTGTCCGGGCTAGGGGAGGTGAAGCTTTCTTT
size: once; D: TRBD1; V: TRBV7-9; J: TRBJ1-6; CDR3: CASSRTGQSPLHF; DNA: TGTGCCAGCAGCCGGACAGGGCAATCACCCCTCCACTTT
size: .; D: .; V: TRBV5-4; J: TRBJ2-1; CDR3: CASSQGQFEQFF; DNA: TGTGCCAGCAGCCAGGGACAATTTGAGCAGTTCTTC
size: .; D: TRBD1; V: TRBV19; J: TRBJ2-7; CDR3: CASSINRGPYEQYF; DNA: TGTGCCAGTAGTATAAACAGGGGGCCCTACGAGCAGTACTTC
size: once; D: TRBD1; V: TRBV5-6; J: TRBJ2-6; CDR3: CASSLPGQASGANVLTF; DNA: TGTGCCAGCAGCTTGCCCGGACAGGCCTCTGGGGCCAACGTCCTGACTTTC
size: .; D: .; V: TRBV6-5; J: TRBJ1-1; CDR3: CASSQVSSGGTEAFF; DNA: TGTGCCAGCAGCCAGGTTAGCTCGGGGGGCACTGAAGCTTTCTTT
size: .; D: .; V: TRBV6-5; J: TRBJ1-2; CDR3: CASSYSGPGGGGYTF; DNA: TGTGCCAGCAGTTACAGTGGCCCCGGGGGGGGAGGCTACACCTTC
size: .; D: TRBD1; V: TRBV19; J: TRBJ1-2; CDR3: CASSPETGARPGYTF; DNA: TGTGCCAGTAGTCCCGAGACAGGGGCTCGTCCTGGCTACACCTTC
size: .; D: TRBD1; V: TRBV2; J: TRBJ2-5; CDR3: CASSLGTGVTETQYF; DNA: TGTGCCAGCAGCCTCGGGACAGGGGTAACCGAGACCCAGTACTTC
size: .; D: .; V: TRBV27; J: TRBJ2-7; CDR3: CASSLNRGSDEQYF; DNA: TGTGCCAGCAGTTTAAATCGGGGGAGCGACGAGCAGTACTTC
size: .; D: .; V: TRBV4-2; J: TRBJ1-4; CDR3: CASSQRSGGVNEKLFF; DNA: TGTGCCAGCAGCCAACGATCAGGCGGGGTAAATGAAAAACTGTTTTTT
size: .; D: .; V: TRBV6-5; J: TRBJ1-5; CDR3: CASGRSNQPQHF; DNA: TGTGCCAGCGGCAGGAGCAATCAGCCCCAGCATTTT
size: .; D: TRBD2; V: TRBV7-2; J: TRBJ2-7; CDR3: CATSPPGRGYEQYF; DNA: TGTGCCACCTCCCCCCCGGGGAGGGGCTACGAGCAGTACTTC
size: .; D: .; V: TRBV19; J: TRBJ2-2; CDR3: CAASGTGLTGELFF; DNA: TGTGCCGCATCCGGGACGGGACTGACCGGGGAGCTGTTTTTT
size: .; D: .; V: TRBV9; J: TRBJ1-4; CDR3: CASSSTRERSGKLFF; DNA: TGTGCCAGCAGCTCAACCCGTGAGAGATCAGGAAAACTGTTTTTT
size: .; D: .; V: TRBV6-5; J: TRBJ2-7; CDR3: CASLSRGTGDEQYF; DNA: TGTGCCAGTCTTTCGAGGGGGACCGGGGACGAGCAGTACTTC
size: once; D: .; V: TRBV7-9; J: TRBJ2-1; CDR3: CASSLMREQFF; DNA: TGTGCCAGCAGCTTAATGCGTGAGCAGTTCTTC
size: .; D: TRBD2; V: TRBV11-3; J: TRBJ2-1; CDR3: CASSLGTGTIYNEQFF; DNA: TGTGCCAGCAGCTTAGGTACCGGGACTATCTACAATGAGCAGTTCTTC
size: .; D: .; V: TRBV19; J: TRBJ2-3; CDR3: CATTIDGGGGASDTQYF; DNA: TGTGCCACCACTATTGACGGAGGGGGGGGCGCGTCAGATACGCAGTATTTT
size: .; D: .; V: TRBV4-2; J: TRBJ2-6; CDR3: CASSISRGRRSGANVLTF; DNA: TGTGCCAGCAGCATAAGCCGAGGCCGGCGCTCTGGGGCCAACGTCCTGACTTTC
size: once; D: .; V: TRBV7-2; J: TRBJ1-3; CDR3: CASSPLVSGNTIYF; DNA: TGTGCCAGCAGCCCCTTAGTTTCTGGAAACACCATATATTTT
size: .; D: TRBD2; V: TRBV5-4; J: TRBJ2-5; CDR3: CASSGGTSGRETQYF; DNA: TGTGCCAGCAGCGGGGGGACTAGCGGAAGAGAGACCCAGTACTTC
size: .; D: .; V: TRBV7-9; J: TRBJ2-1; CDR3: CASSLLGRYNEQFF; DNA: TGTGCCAGCAGCTTGCTGGGGCGCTACAATGAGCAGTTCTTC